This is a list of T cell receptor beta chains from one sample in a study of human T cells and chemical hapten exposure. TCRdb reprocessed the RACE reads via MiXCR and lists one record per CDR3 protein. The table records 45,000 to 60,000 distinct CDR3 sequences, around 11% of them present only once. Sequenced material: whole blood, taken in connection with sensitization to the hapten diphenylcyclopropenone (DPC). These receptors were collected from a man younger than 45 with alopecia areata. Some clones in this sample may be carry-over from other donors' samples. Both conserved end residues are part of each CDR3. The D gene is left open where the match is weak. The size entry is marked missing in some rows and otherwise reads once, few, many or a size class.

j_gene | v_gene | abundance | d_gene | CDR3aa | CDR3nt
TRBJ2-1 | TRBV7-2 | many | TRBD2 | CASSFGLVNEQFF | TGTGCCAGCAGCTTTGGACTAGTCAATGAGCAGTTCTTC
TRBJ2-7 | TRBV7-9 | many | TRBD2 | CASSPRGLAGAPYEQYF | TGTGCCAGCAGCCCCCGAGGACTAGCGGGGGCACCCTACGAGCAGTACTTC
TRBJ2-3 | TRBV7-8 | few | TRBD2 | CASSYSPLAGDLQGTDTQYF | TGTGCCAGCAGCTATAGCCCACTAGCGGGGGACCTTCAAGGCACAGATACGCAGTATTTT
TRBJ2-5 | TRBV5-1 | many | - | CASGIQGVGQETQYF | TGCGCCAGCGGAATACAGGGCGTAGGCCAAGAGACCCAGTACTTC
TRBJ2-5 | TRBV7-2 | many | - | CASSLAAGLQETQYF | TGTGCCAGCAGCTTAGCCGCAGGCCTGCAAGAGACCCAGTACTTC
TRBJ2-3 | TRBV7-8 | many | TRBD2 | CASSLYLAGGRGITDTQYF | TGTGCCAGCAGCTTATACCTAGCGGGGGGGCGAGGGATCACAGATACGCAGTATTTT
TRBJ2-1 | TRBV12-5 | - | TRBD2 | CASGRTSGGSYNEQFF | TGTGCTAGTGGACGGACTAGCGGGGGGTCCTACAATGAGCAGTTCTTC
TRBJ1-2 | TRBV12-3/TRBV12-4 | - | - | CASSLREGRMLDGYTF | TGTGCCAGCAGTTTAAGGGAGGGAAGGATGCTGGATGGCTACACCTTC
TRBJ2-1 | TRBV29-1 | many | - | CSVPPGGGTNYNEQFF | TGCAGCGTTCCCCCAGGAGGGGGGACAAATTACAATGAGCAGTTCTTC
TRBJ1-4 | TRBV18 | many | TRBD1 | CASSPTGQNEKLFF | TGTGCCAGCTCACCCACGGGACAGAATGAAAAACTGTTTTTT